A single sample gave rise to the 4 T cell receptor beta chains below, sequenced in a study of cytomegalovirus exposure and HLA in healthy donors. PCR was performed using 60 Vbeta and 13 Jbeta primers. Sequenced by immunoSEQ multiplex PCR; TCRdb stores in-frame clones only, minus some. The profile shows about 100,000 clones, about 86% of them singletons. The sample comprised PBMCs. The receptors were sampled from a woman aged 70 to 79 in good health and CMV-seropositive.

This rearrangement joins TRBV6-1 to TRBJ2-1, with TRBD2 matching 12 bases. Germline V gene lookup returns CDR1 MNHNS and CDR2 SASEGT. The CDR3 spans 14 residues. Trimming at V came to 6 bases and at J to 7 bases, leaving 4 bases not matched to a gene. The chain's CDR3 is CASRLGTSGNEQFF. The CDR3 nucleotides are TGTGCCAGCAGACTGGGGACTAGCGGGAATGAGCAGTTCTTC.

J is TRBJ2-2 and V is TRBV29-1; tentatively, D is TRBD2 (6 bases). V was cut by 5 bases and J by 1 base, with 11 bases left in between. Germline values: CDR1 SQVTM, CDR2 ANQGSEA. This CDR3 is built from 14 residues. Here the CDR3 DNA reads TGCAGCGTTAGAACGGGGGAGAACACCGGGGAGCTGTTTTTT. Its translation: CSVRTGENTGELFF.

There are a few counts of this clone. This chain joins TRBV5-1 and TRBJ2-5; 10 bases align to TRBD2. This CDR3 contains 13 residues. V dropped 4 bases and J dropped 10; count of bases not matched to a gene: 7. Germline V lookup: CDR1 SGHRS, CDR2 YFSETQ. In DNA form, the CDR3 reads TGCGCCAGCAGCCAGACTAGCGGGCCGGTCCAGTACTTC. Its translation: CASSQTSGPVQYF.

The rearrangement uses TRBV5-1 and TRBJ2-1; 11 nucleotides agree with TRBD2. The CDR3 has 15 amino acids. Unmatched junction bases numbered 2, after V lost 0 bases and J lost 6 bases. Germline V CDR1 and CDR2: SGHRS, YFSETQ. CDR3 coding DNA: TGCGCCAGCAGCTTGGAACTAGCGGGAGCCAATGAGCAGTTCTTC. This encodes CASSLELAGANEQFF.